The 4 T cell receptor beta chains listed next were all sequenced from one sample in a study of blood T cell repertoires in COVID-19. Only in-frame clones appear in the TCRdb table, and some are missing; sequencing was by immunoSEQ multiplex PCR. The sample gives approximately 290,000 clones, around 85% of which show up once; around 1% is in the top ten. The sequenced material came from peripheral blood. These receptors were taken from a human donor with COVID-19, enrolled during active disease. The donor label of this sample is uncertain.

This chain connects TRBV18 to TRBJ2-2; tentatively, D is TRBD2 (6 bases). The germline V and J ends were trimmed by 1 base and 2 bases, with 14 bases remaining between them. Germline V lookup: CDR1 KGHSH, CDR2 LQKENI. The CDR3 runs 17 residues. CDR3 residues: CASSPQAASVNTGELFF. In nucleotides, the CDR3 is TGTGCCAGCTCACCACAGGCGGCTAGCGTTAACACCGGGGAGCTGTTTTTT.

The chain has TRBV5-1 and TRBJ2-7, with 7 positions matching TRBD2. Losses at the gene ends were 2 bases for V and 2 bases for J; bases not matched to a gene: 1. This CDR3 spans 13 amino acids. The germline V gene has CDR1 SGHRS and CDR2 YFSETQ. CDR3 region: CASSFAGAYEQYF. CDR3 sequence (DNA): TGCGCCAGCAGCTTCGCGGGGGCCTACGAGCAGTACTTC.

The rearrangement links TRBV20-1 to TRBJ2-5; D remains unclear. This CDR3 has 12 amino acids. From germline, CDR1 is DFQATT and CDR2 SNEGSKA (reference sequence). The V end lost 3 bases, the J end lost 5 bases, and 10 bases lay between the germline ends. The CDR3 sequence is CSASVGSETQYF. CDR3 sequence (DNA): TGCAGTGCTAGTGTTGGCTCGGAGACCCAGTACTTC.

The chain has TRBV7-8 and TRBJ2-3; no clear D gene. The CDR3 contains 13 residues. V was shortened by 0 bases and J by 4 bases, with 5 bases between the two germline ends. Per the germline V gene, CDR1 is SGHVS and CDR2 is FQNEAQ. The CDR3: CASSLAGPDTQYF. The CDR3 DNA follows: TGTGCCAGCAGCTTAGCGGGCCCAGATACGCAGTATTTT.